Listed here is a single T cell receptor (beta chain). What it binds is unknown. This entry is derived from a study of beta chain features in type 1 diabetes. General study results and limits: Whether HLA type affects TCRB rearrangement stayed undetermined in the present work. TCRB CDR3 length was moderately but significantly reduced in all four CD4+ subsets of Type 1 diabetes patients. More deletions and fewer insertions at VDJ junctions were seen in type 1 diabetes patients.

The collection from each donor was one heparinised blood draw averaging roughly 0.11 L. This CDR3 has 16 residues. V was pared by 0 bases and J by 4 bases, with 7 bases of the junction left unmatched. Germline V gene data show CDR1 as LNHNV and CDR2 as YYDKDF (reference sequence). Expressed TCRB transcripts were sequenced after all isolated RNA was converted to cDNA. The data were produced by immunoSEQ multiplex PCR, yet TCRdb's version contains in-frame clones alone and is incomplete. Here the sample spans about 210,000 clones, approximately 11% being singletons. The chain has TRBV15 and TRBJ2-3; 7 bases agree with TRBD1. The specimen sequenced was central memory CD4+ T cells from blood. The TCR originated in a young man in good health. CDR3 coding DNA: TGTGCCACCAGCAGAGATCGACAGGGTGCGTCAGATACGCAGTATTTT. It encodes CATSRDRQGASDTQYF.